These 3 T cell receptor beta chains originate from one sample sequenced in a study of cytomegalovirus exposure and HLA in healthy donors. The PCR made use of 60 Vbeta and 13 Jbeta primers. Using immunoSEQ multiplex PCR, the repertoire was profiled, and TCRdb retains in-frame clones only, with some absent. There are around 74,000 clones in the sample, with roughly 4.8% held by the top ten. Specimen: PBMCs. These receptors came from a man aged 25-45 years in good health and CMV-seronegative.

The J gene is TRBJ1-1, the V gene TRBV6-1; D unclear. The ends were cut back, 4 bases at V and 5 bases at J, with 17 bases in the middle. Per germline, CDR1 MNHNS and CDR2 SASEGT. The CDR3 spans 15 residues. The CDR3, as DNA: TGTGCCAGCAGTGTCCTATTTGGTCCGGGGACTGAAGCTTTCTTT. It translates to CASSVLFGPGTEAFF.

V and J are TRBV2 and TRBJ2-5, with 9 nucleotides matching TRBD2. Germline V lookup: CDR1 SNHLY, CDR2 FYNNEI. The length of the CDR3 is 13 residues. The trim removed 8 bases at V and 5 bases at J, leaving 6 bases unmatched. The CDR3 sequence is CASGQREVETQYF. For the CDR3, the DNA is TGTGCCAGCGGACAGCGGGAGGTGGAGACCCAGTACTTC.

The rearrangement uses TRBV18 and TRBJ2-5; TRBD2 is a possible D gene (5 bases). Deletions cut 3 bases from V and 2 bases from J, with 10 bases between. The germline CDR1 and CDR2 sequences are KGHSH and LQKENI. This CDR3 spans 14 amino acids. CDR3 sequence: CASSPGRLQETQYF. The CDR3 DNA follows: TGTGCCAGCTCACCGGGGAGACTTCAAGAGACCCAGTACTTC.